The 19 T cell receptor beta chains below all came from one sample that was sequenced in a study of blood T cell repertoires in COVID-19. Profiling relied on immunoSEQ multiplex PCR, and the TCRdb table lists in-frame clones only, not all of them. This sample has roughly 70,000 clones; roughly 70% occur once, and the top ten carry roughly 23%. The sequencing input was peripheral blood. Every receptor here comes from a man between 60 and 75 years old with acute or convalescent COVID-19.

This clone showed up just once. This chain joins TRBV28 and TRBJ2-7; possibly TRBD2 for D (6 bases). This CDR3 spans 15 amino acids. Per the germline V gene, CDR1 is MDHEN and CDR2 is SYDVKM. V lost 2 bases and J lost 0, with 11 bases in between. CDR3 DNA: TGTGCCAGCAGTTTAGGCGGGGTGACCTCCTACGAGCAGTACTTC. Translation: CASSLGGVTSYEQYF. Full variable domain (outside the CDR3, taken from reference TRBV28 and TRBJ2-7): DVKVTQSSRYLVKRTGEKVFLECVQDMDHENMFWYRQDPGLGLRLIYFSYDVKMKEKGDIPEGYSVSREKKERFSLILESASTNQTSMYLCASSLGGVTSYEQYFGPGTRLTVT.

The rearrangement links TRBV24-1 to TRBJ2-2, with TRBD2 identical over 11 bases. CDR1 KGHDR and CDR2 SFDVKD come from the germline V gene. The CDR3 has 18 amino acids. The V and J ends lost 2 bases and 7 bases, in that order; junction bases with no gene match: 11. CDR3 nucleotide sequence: TGTGCCACCAGTGATTCAAAAGAACTAGCGGGGGTAGGCGGGGAGCTGTTTTTT. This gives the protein CATSDSKELAGVGGELFF.

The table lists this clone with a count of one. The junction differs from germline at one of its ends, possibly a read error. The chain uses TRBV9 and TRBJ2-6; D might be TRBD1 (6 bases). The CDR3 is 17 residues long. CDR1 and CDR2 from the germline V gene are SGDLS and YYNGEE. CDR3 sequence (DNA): TGTGCCAGTAGCGCGAGGACAGCAGTTTACGGGGCCAACGTCCTGACTTTC. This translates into CASSARTAVYGANVLTF.

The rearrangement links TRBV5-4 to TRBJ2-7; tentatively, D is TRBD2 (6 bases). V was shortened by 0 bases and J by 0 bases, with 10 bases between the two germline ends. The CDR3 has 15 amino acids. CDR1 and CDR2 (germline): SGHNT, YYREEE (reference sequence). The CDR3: CASSLGGRTSYEQYF. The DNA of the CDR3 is TGTGCCAGCAGCTTGGGTGGGAGGACCTCCTACGAGCAGTACTTC.

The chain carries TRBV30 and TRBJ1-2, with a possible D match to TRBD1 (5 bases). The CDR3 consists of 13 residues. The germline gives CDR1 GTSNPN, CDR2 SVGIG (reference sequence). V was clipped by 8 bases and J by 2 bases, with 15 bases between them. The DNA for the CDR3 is TGTGCCGTTGACCCGGGGGGGAACTATGGCTACACCTTC. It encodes CAVDPGGNYGYTF. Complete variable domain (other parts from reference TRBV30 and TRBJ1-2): SQTIHQWPATLVQPVGSPLSLECTVEGTSNPNLYWYRQAAGRGLQLLFYSVGIGQISSEVPQNLSASRPQDRQFILSSKKLLLSDSGFYLCAVDPGGNYGYTFGSGTRLTVV.

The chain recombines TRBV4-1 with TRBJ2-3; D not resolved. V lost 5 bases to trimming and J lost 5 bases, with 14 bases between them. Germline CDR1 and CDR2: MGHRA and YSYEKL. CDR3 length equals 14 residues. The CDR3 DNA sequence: TGCGCCAGCAGCTCTGAGCTGGTTATAGATACGCAGTATTTT. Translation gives CASSSELVIDTQYF.

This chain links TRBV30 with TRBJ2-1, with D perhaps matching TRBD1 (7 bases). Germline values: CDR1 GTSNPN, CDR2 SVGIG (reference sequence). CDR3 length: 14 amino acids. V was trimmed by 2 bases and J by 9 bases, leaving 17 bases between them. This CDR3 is CAWSPGGQPAEQFF. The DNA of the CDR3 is TGTGCCTGGAGTCCCGGGGGACAGCCAGCTGAGCAGTTCTTC.

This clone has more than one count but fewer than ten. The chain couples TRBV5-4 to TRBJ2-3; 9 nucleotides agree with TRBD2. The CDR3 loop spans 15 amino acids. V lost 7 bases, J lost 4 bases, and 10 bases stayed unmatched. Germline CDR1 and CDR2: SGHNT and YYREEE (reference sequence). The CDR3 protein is CASRGGLAGSDTQYF. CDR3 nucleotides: TGTGCCAGCCGGGGGGGACTAGCCGGTTCAGATACGCAGTATTTT.

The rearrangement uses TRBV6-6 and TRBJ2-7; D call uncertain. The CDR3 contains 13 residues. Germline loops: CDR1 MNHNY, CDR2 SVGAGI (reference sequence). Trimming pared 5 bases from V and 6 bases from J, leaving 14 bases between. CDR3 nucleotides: TGTGCCAGCAGTACCCAAAAGAAGAGCGAGCAGTACGTC. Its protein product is CASSTQKKSEQYV.

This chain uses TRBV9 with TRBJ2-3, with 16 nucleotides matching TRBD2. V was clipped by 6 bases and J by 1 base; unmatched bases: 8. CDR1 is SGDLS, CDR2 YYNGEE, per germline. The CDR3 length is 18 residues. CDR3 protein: CASTLGLAGGVGTDTQYF. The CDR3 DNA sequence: TGTGCCAGCACCTTGGGACTAGCGGGAGGGGTAGGCACAGATACGCAGTATTTT.

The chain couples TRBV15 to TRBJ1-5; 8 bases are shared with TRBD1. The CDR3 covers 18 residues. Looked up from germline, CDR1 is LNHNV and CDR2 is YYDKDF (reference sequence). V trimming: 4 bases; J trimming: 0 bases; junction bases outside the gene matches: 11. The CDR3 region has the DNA TGTGCCACCAGCACAAGGACAGGGTCCCTTTATAGCAATCAGCCCCAGCATTTT. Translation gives CATSTRTGSLYSNQPQHF.

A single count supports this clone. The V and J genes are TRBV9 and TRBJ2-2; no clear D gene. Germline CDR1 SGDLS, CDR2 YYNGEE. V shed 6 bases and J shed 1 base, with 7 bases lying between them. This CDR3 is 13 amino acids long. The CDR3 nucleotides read TGTGCCAGCAACGACATGAACACCGGGGAGCTGTTTTTT. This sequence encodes CASNDMNTGELFF.

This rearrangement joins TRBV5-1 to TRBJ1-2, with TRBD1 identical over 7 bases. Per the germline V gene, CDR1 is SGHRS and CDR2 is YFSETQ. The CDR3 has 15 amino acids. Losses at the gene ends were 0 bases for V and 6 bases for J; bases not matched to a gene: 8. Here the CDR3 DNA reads TGCGCCAGCAGCTTGGGACAGGGACGTGTGGATGGCTACACCTTC. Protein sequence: CASSLGQGRVDGYTF.

DNA of the CDR3: TGCAGCGTTGATCGGGGGTCACCGGGCTACACCTTC. Its translation: CSVDRGSPGYTF. This chain connects TRBV29-1 to TRBJ1-2; D perhaps matches TRBD1 (5 bases). The CDR3 is 12 residues long. The germline V gene has CDR1 SQVTM and CDR2 ANQGSEA. The germline V and J ends were trimmed by 3 bases and 8 bases, with 13 bases remaining between them. The whole variable domain, filled in from reference TRBV29-1 and TRBJ1-2, reads SAVISQKPSRDICQRGTSLTIQCQVDSQVTMMFWYRQQPGQSLTLIATANQGSEATYESGFVIDKFPISRPNLTFSTLTVSNMSPEDSSIYLCSVDRGSPGYTFGSGTRLTVV.

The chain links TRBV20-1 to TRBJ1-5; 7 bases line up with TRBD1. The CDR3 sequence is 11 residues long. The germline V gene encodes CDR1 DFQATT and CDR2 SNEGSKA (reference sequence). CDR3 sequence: CSTGGNQPQHF. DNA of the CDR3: TGCAGCACAGGGGGCAATCAGCCCCAGCATTTT.

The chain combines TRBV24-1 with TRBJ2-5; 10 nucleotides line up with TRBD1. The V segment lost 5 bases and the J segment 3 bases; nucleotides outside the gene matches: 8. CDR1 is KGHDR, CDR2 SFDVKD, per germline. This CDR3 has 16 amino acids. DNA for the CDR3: TGTGCCACCAGTGCCGCGACCGGGACAGGGGAAGAGACCCAGTACTTC. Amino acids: CATSAATGTGEETQYF.

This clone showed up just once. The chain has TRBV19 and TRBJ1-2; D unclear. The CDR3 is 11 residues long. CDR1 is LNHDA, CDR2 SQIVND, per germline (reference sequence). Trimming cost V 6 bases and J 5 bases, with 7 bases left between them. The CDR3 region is CASSRLYGYTF. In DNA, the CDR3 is TGTGCCAGTAGCAGGTTGTATGGCTACACCTTC.

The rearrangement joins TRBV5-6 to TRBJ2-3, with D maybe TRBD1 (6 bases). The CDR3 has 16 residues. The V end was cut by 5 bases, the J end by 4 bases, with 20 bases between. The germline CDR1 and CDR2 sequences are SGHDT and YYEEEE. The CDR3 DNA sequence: TGTGCCAGCAGGCCCAGCTCAGGGGCCCGCTCAGATACGCAGTATTTT. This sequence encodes CASRPSSGARSDTQYF.

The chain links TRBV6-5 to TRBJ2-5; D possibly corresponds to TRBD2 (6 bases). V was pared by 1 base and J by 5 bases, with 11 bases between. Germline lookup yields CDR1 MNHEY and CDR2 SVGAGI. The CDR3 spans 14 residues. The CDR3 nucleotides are TGTGCCAGCAGTTACTTACCCAGCGGGGAGACCCAGTACTTC. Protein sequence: CASSYLPSGETQYF.